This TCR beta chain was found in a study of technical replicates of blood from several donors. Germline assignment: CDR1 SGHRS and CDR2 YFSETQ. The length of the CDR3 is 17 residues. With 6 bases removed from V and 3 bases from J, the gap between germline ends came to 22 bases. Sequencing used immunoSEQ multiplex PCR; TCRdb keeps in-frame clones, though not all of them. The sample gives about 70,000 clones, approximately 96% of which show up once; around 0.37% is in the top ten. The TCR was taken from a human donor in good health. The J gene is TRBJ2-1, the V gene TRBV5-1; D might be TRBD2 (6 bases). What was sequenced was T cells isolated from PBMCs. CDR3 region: CASTTHRWLANYNEQFF. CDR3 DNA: TGCGCCAGCACCACACACCGATGGCTAGCGAACTACAATGAGCAGTTCTTC.